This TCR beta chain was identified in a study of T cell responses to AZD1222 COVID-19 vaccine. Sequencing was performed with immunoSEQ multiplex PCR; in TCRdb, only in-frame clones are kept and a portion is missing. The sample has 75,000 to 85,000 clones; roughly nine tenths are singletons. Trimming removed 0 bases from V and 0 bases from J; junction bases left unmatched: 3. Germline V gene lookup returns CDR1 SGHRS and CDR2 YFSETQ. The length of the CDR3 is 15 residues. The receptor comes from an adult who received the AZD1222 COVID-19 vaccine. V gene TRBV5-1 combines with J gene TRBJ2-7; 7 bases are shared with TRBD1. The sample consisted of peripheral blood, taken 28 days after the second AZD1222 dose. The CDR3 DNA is TGCGCCAGCAGCTTGGGGACAGGCCGCTCCTACGAGCAGTACTTC. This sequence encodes CASSLGTGRSYEQYF.